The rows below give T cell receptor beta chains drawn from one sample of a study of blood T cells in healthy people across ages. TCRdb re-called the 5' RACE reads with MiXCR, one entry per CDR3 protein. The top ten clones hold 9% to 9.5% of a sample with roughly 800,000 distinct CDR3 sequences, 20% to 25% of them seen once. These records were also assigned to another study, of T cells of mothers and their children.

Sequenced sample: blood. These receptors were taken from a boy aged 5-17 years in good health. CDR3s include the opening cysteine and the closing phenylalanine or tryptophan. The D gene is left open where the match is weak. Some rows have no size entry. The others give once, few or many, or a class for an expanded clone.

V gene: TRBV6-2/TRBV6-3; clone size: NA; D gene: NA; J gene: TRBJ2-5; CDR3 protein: CASSYSGAALGEQYF; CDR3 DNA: TGTGCCAGCAGTTACTCGGGAGCGGCGCTCGGGGAGCAGTACTTC
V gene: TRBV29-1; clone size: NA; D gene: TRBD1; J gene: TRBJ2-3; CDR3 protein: CSFQGADTQYF; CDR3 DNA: TGCAGCTTTCAGGGGGCAGATACGCAGTATTTT
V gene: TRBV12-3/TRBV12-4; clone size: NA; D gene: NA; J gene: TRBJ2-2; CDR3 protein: CASSLALGNTGELFF; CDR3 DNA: TGTGCCAGCAGTTTAGCGCTAGGGAACACCGGGGAGCTGTTTTTT
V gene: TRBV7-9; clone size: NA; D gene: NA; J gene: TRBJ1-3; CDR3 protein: CASSLGSPGNTIYF; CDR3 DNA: TGTGCCAGCAGCCTCGGGAGCCCCGGAAACACCATATATTTT
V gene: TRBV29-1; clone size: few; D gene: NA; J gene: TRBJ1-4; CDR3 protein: CSVEDKEKLFF; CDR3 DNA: TGCAGCGTTGAAGATAAGGAAAAACTGTTTTTT
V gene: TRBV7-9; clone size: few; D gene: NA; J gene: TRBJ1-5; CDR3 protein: CASSTYAQPQHF; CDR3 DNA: TGTGCCAGCAGCACCTATGCCCAGCCCCAGCATTTT
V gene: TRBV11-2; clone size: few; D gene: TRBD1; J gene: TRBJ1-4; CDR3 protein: CASTMGQGLFF; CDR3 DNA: TGTGCCAGCACCATGGGACAGGGCCTGTTTTTT
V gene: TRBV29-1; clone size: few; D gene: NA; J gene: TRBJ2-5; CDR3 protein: CSVVILTQGQYF; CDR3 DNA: TGCAGCGTTGTGATACTGACTCAAGGGCAGTACTTC
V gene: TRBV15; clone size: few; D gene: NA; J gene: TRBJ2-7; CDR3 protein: CATEKDPGSYEQYF; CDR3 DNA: TGTGCCACCGAGAAGGACCCCGGCTCCTACGAGCAGTACTTC
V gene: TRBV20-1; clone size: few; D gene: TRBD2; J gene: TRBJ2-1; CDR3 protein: CSAGDGGWNEQFF; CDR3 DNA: TGCAGTGCTGGGGACGGGGGGTGGAATGAGCAGTTCTTC
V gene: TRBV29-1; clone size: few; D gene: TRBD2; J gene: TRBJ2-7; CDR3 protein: CSVSIGGSGGRYEQYF; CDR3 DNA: TGCAGCGTTTCTATAGGGGGGAGCGGGGGCCGCTACGAGCAGTACTTC
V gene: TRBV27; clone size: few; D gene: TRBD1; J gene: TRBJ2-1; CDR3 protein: CASGHRNLGQGRVNEQFF; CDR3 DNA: TGTGCCAGCGGGCATCGGAACCTTGGACAGGGAAGGGTCAATGAGCAGTTCTTC
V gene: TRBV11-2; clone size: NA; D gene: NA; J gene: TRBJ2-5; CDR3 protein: CASSLGTRVARQETQYF; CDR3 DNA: TGTGCCAGCAGCTTAGGGACCCGCGTCGCTAGACAAGAGACCCAGTACTTC
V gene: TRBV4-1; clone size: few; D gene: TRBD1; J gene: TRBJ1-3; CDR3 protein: CASSQGTGVGNTIYF; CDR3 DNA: TGCGCCAGCAGCCAAGGTACAGGGGTCGGAAACACCATATATTTT
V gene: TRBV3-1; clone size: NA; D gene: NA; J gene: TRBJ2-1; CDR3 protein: CASSHRYEQFF; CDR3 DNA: TGTGCCAGCAGCCACAGGTATGAGCAGTTCTTC
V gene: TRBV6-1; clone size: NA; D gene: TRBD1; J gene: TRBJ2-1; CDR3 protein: CASSEDRQGYNEQFF; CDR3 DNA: TGTGCCAGCAGTGAAGATCGACAGGGGTACAATGAGCAGTTCTTC
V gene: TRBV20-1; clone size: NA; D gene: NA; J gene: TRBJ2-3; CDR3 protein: CSARPSGTTGLKSDTQYF; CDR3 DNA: TGCAGTGCTAGACCGTCCGGGACCACAGGCTTAAAGTCGGATACGCAGTATTTT
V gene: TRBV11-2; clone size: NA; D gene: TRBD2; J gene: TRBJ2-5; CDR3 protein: CASSLGTSGIQETQYF; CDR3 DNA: TGTGCCAGCAGCTTGGGGACTAGCGGTATACAAGAGACCCAGTACTTC
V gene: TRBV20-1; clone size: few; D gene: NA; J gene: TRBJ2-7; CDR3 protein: CSAPTELYEQYF; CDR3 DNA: TGCAGTGCCCCGACTGAGCTCTACGAGCAGTACTTC
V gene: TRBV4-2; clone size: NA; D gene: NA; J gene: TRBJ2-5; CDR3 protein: CASSHLDGEETQYF; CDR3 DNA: TGTGCCAGCAGCCACCTAGACGGAGAAGAGACCCAGTACTTC
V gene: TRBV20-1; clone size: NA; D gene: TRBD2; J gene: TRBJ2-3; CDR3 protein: CSARVLGLGPTDTQYF; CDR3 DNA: TGCAGTGCTAGAGTCCTCGGACTAGGCCCCACAGATACGCAGTATTTT
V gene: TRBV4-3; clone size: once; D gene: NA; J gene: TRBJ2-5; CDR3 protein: CASSQVQHTQETQYF; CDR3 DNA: TGCGCCAGCAGCCAAGTCCAGCACACCCAAGAGACCCAGTACTTC
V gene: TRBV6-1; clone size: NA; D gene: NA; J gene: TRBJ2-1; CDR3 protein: CASSEAGGQFF; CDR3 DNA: TGTGCCAGCAGTGAAGCGGGAGGTCAGTTCTTC
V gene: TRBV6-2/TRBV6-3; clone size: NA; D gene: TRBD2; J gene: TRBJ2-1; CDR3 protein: CASSKRLAGGLYNEQFF; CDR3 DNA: TGTGCCAGCAGTAAGAGACTAGCGGGGGGGTTGTACAATGAGCAGTTCTTC
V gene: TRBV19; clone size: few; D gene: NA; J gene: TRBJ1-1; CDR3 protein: CASSSRRDVRGTEAFF; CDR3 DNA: TGTGCCAGTAGTTCCCGCCGGGATGTCCGGGGCACTGAAGCTTTCTTT
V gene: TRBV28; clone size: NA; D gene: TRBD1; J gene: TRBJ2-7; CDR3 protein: CASTQLGQARYEQYF; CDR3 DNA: TGTGCCAGCACCCAACTAGGACAGGCTAGGTACGAGCAGTACTTC
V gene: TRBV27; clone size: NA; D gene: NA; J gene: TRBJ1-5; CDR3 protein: CASSDLNRAGQPQHF; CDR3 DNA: TGTGCCAGCAGTGACCTCAACAGGGCCGGTCAGCCCCAGCATTTT
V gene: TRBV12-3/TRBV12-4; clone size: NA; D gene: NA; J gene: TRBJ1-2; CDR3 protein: CASSLTGPRYGYTF; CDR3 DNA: TGTGCCAGCAGTTTAACAGGGCCACGCTATGGCTACACCTTC